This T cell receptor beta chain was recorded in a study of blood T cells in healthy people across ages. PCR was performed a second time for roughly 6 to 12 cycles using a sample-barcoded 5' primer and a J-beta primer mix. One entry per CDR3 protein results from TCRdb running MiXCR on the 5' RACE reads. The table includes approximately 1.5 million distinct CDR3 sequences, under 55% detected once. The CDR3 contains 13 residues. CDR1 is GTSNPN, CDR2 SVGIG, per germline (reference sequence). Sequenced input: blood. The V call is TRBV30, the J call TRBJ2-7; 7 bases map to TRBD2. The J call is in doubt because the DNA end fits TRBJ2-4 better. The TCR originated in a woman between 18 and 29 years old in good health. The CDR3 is CAWSPRGENIQYF. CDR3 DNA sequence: TGTGCCTGGAGTCCCCGGGGGGAAAACATTCAGTACTTC.